The 22 T cell receptor beta chains below were found in one sample sequenced in a study of post-analysis software for immune sequencing data. Study-wide findings and caveats: Among 5 or 6 TRBV segments more frequent in patients than controls were TRBV5-6, TRBV5-1 and TRBV20-1.

These receptors have no identified antigens. Sequencing libraries made from TCR beta cDNA carried unique molecular identifiers. TCRdb redid the calling of the PCR reads with MiXCR, one entry per CDR3 protein. The sample lists 750,000 to 950,000 distinct CDR3 sequences; under 70% were seen once. Sequencing was carried out using blood. The receptors here all came from a girl aged 10 to 17 with multiple sclerosis.

This clonotype has a handful of counts. The V call is TRBV20-1, the J call TRBJ1-5; 7 bases fit TRBD1. The CDR3 extends over 14 amino acids. With V trimmed by 4 bases and J by 7 bases, 10 bases remained unmatched. Looked up from germline, CDR1 is DFQATT and CDR2 is SNEGSKA (reference sequence). CDR3 region: CSATSEGAGQPQHF. CDR3 nucleotides: TGCAGTGCTACCAGTGAGGGGGCTGGACAGCCCCAGCATTTT.

The chain employs TRBV29-1 and TRBJ2-7, with 9 bases that match TRBD1. The V and J ends lost 6 bases and 3 bases, in that order; junction bases with no gene match: 12. The CDR3 has 15 residues. Germline-derived CDR1 and CDR2 are SQVTM and ANQGSEA. In DNA form, the CDR3 reads TGCAGCGTAGTTACCGGGACAGGGAACTTCTACGAGCAGTACTTC. This translates into CSVVTGTGNFYEQYF.

This clonotype was picked up a small number of times. The chain has TRBV20-1 and TRBJ1-5; a possible D gene is TRBD1 (5 bases). V gave up 6 bases and J gave up 6 bases, with 21 bases separating them. Germline V CDR1 and CDR2: DFQATT, SNEGSKA (reference sequence). CDR3 length: 15 amino acids. CDR3 in amino acids: CSAPNRGKSGQPQHF. The CDR3 coding sequence is TGCAGTGCGCCAAATCGGGGGAAGAGTGGTCAGCCCCAGCATTTT.

The rearrangement uses TRBV2 and TRBJ2-3; D not resolved. Germline assignment: CDR1 SNHLY and CDR2 FYNNEI. V gave up 10 bases and J gave up 5 bases, with 19 bases separating them. The CDR3 has 14 residues. The CDR3 loop is CATLSPRAEDTQYF. CDR3 bases: TGTGCCACCCTTTCGCCAAGGGCGGAAGATACGCAGTATTTT.

The chain carries TRBV5-1 and TRBJ2-5; D tentatively fits TRBD1 or TRBD2 (5 bases each). CDR3 length: 14 amino acids. The V end was cut by 0 bases, the J end by 3 bases, with 9 bases between. CDR1 is SGHRS, CDR2 YFSETQ, per germline. The CDR3 reads CASSLEGTEETQYF. In nucleotides, the CDR3 is TGCGCCAGCAGCTTGGAGGGGACGGAAGAGACCCAGTACTTC.

This rearrangement joins TRBV5-1 to TRBJ2-1; TRBD2 matches 8 bases. CDR1 and CDR2 from the germline V gene are SGHRS and YFSETQ. There are 14 residues in the CDR3. Trimming at V came to 4 bases and at J to 10 bases, leaving 10 bases not matched to a gene. The CDR3 nucleotides are TGCGCCAGCAGCCCCGGGACTAGGCCTCTCGAGCAGTTCTTC. Translation gives CASSPGTRPLEQFF. Supplemented by reference TRBV5-1 and TRBJ2-1, the full variable domain reads KAGVTQTPRYLIKTRGQQVTLSCSPISGHRSVSWYQQTPGQGLQFLFEYFSETQRNKGNFPGRFSGRQFSNSRSEMNVSTLELGDSALYLCASSPGTRPLEQFFGPGTRLTVL.

This clonotype was counted a single time. This chain joins TRBV11-2 and TRBJ2-7; TRBD1 aligns across 9 bases. Per the germline V gene, CDR1 is SGHAT and CDR2 is FQNNGV. The CDR3 contains 14 residues. Trimming removed 6 bases from V and 6 bases from J; junction bases left unmatched: 9. CDR3 sequence: CASRSFRDRVEQYF. The CDR3 coding sequence is TGTGCCAGCAGGTCTTTCCGGGACAGGGTCGAGCAGTACTTC.

This CDR3 reads CSARVRGEVWDEQFF. DNA of the CDR3: TGCAGTGCTAGAGTGCGGGGAGAGGTTTGGGATGAGCAGTTCTTC. The V gene is TRBV20-1, the J gene TRBJ2-1; maybe TRBD2 (6 bases). This CDR3 is built from 15 residues. V was trimmed by 1 base and J by 8 bases, leaving 18 bases between them. Germline V gives CDR1 DFQATT, CDR2 SNEGSKA (reference sequence).

V usage is TRBV20-1 and J usage is TRBJ2-7, with unresolved D. The CDR3 loop spans 11 amino acids. Germline CDR1 DFQATT, CDR2 SNEGSKA (reference sequence). With 0 bases removed from V and 3 bases from J, the gap between germline ends came to 3 bases. The CDR3 loop is CSARDIYEQYF. CDR3 coding DNA: TGCAGTGCTAGAGATATCTACGAGCAGTACTTC.

The chain carries TRBV7-2 and TRBJ2-7; TRBD1 or TRBD2 may be the D gene (7 bases each). Trimming took off 4 bases at V and 2 bases at J, with 18 bases between the two ends. The germline V gene has CDR1 SGHTA and CDR2 FQGNSA. This CDR3 is built from 16 residues. The CDR3 loop is CASSWRTGGQAYEQYF. For the CDR3, the DNA is TGTGCCAGCAGCTGGAGGACGGGAGGACAGGCCTACGAGCAGTACTTC.

This clonotype occurred once. The DNA is left out, because the CDR3 cannot be placed on it with certainty; the CDR3 is given as TCRdb lists it. The V and J genes are TRBV12-3 or TRBV12-4 and TRBJ2-5; no check of the table's D call, TRBD1, against the DNA was made. The CDR3 extends over 22 residues, inclusive of both ends. CDR3 sequence: CASSPRNIQYFGAGTPTYEQYF.

The V call is TRBV5-1, the J call TRBJ2-5; 10 bases align to TRBD1. This CDR3 region has 16 residues. V lost 4 bases, J lost 3 bases, and 9 bases stayed unmatched. Germline V gives CDR1 SGHRS, CDR2 YFSETQ. This chain's CDR3 is CASSPTPTGGKETQYF. The CDR3 DNA follows: TGCGCCAGCAGCCCCACTCCGACAGGGGGCAAAGAGACCCAGTACTTC.

This clonotype was recorded a few times. The chain is built from TRBV10-3 and TRBJ2-3; D is possibly TRBD1 or TRBD2 (5 bases each). Germline V lookup: CDR1 ENHRY, CDR2 SYGVKD. This CDR3 contains 16 residues. Trimming cost V 6 bases and J 2 bases, with 18 bases left between them. The CDR3 region is CAISGAHIGVTDTQYF. In nucleotides, the CDR3 is TGTGCCATCAGCGGGGCCCACATCGGAGTCACAGATACGCAGTATTTT.

The chain carries TRBV5-5 and TRBJ2-7; D perhaps matches TRBD1 (6 bases). The CDR3 contains 15 residues. Trimming left V 4 bases short and J 4 bases short, with 18 bases between. Germline loops: CDR1 SGHKS, CDR2 YYEKEE (reference sequence). In DNA, the CDR3 is TGTGCCAGCAGCAACCCCCTGGGCCAGGGGTACGAGCAGTACTTC. Its translation is CASSNPLGQGYEQYF.

The genes are TRBV28 and TRBJ1-1; D gene uncertain. Trimming removed 10 bases from V and 6 bases from J, with 12 bases in between. The CDR3 is 11 residues long. Germline values: CDR1 MDHEN, CDR2 SYDVKM. DNA for the CDR3: TGTGCCACCACAAAGGGCCCTGAAGCTTTCTTT. This translates into CATTKGPEAFF.

This chain links TRBV4-2 with TRBJ1-2; a weak D match, TRBD1 (5 bases). The germline gives CDR1 LGHNA, CDR2 YNFKEQ. Trimming left V 4 bases short and J 9 bases short, with 12 bases between. The CDR3 contains 12 residues. The CDR3 DNA reads as TGTGCCAGCAGCCTACGGGACGGGAGCTACACCTTC. Residues: CASSLRDGSYTF.

The chain uses TRBV7-2 and TRBJ2-1; D ambiguous. Germline CDR1 reads SGHTA; CDR2 reads FQGNSA. V shed 3 bases and J shed 3 bases, with 12 bases lying between them. This CDR3 has 15 amino acids. CDR3 sequence: CASSFHSPFYNEQFF. The CDR3, as DNA: TGTGCCAGCAGCTTCCATAGCCCTTTCTACAATGAGCAGTTCTTC.

This clonotype was counted between two and nine times. The chain couples TRBV5-1 to TRBJ2-7, with a possible D match to TRBD2 (6 bases). The CDR3 is 15 residues long. V lost 4 bases and J 4 bases, leaving 18 bases between the germline ends. Germline V gives CDR1 SGHRS, CDR2 YFSETQ. The CDR3 coding sequence is TGCGCCAGCAGCCCGCCACGGGGGTCCGTTTACGAGCAGTACTTC. Its protein product is CASSPPRGSVYEQYF.

The chain uses TRBV3-1 and TRBJ2-3; TRBD2 agrees at 8 bases. The junction had 15 bases not matched to a gene; V was cut back by 1 base and J by 6 bases. Germline CDR1 is LGHDT and CDR2 is YNNKEL (reference sequence). This CDR3 spans 18 amino acids. The CDR3 loop is CASSQGLVAGPPGDTQYF. In nucleotides, the CDR3 is TGTGCCAGCAGCCAAGGTTTGGTAGCGGGACCCCCGGGGGATACGCAGTATTTT.

This chain uses TRBV29-1 with TRBJ2-3; D is unclear. Trimming removed 5 bases at V and 1 base at J, with 13 bases between. This CDR3 has 14 residues. CDR1 is SQVTM, CDR2 ANQGSEA, per germline. CDR3 sequence reads: CSVLAVQGTDTQYF. The CDR3, as DNA: TGCAGCGTTCTGGCGGTTCAGGGCACAGATACGCAGTATTTT.

The chain links TRBV20-1 to TRBJ2-3; 9 positions match TRBD1. The CDR3 contains 17 residues. Germline-derived CDR1 and CDR2 are DFQATT and SNEGSKA (reference sequence). With 1 base clipped from V and 6 bases from J, the junction kept 14 bases outside the gene matches. This chain's CDR3 is CSARAPGPGQGNDTQYF. The CDR3 nucleotides are TGCAGTGCTAGAGCCCCCGGTCCGGGACAGGGTAACGATACGCAGTATTTT.

The V call is TRBV5-5, the J call TRBJ2-7; D may be TRBD2 (5 bases). Between the trimmed V and J ends, which lost 7 bases and 1 base, there was a span of 15 bases. This CDR3 has 14 amino acids. From germline, CDR1 is SGHKS and CDR2 YYEKEE (reference sequence). The DNA of the CDR3 is TGTGCCAGCTTAGCGAGCCTTTCATCCTACGAGCAGTACTTC. Amino acid sequence: CASLASLSSYEQYF.